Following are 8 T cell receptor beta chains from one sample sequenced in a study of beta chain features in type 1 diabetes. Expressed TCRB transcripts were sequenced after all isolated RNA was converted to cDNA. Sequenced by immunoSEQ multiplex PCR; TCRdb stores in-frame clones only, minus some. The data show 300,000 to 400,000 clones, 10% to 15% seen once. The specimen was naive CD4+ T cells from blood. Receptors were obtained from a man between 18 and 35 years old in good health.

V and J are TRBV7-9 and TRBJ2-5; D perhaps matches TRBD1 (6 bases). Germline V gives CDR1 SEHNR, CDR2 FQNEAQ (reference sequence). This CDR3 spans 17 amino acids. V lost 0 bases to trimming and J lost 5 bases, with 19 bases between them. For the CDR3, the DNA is TGTGCCAGCAGCTTAGCGTCTTCAACAGGGTCAGGGGAGACCCAGTACTTC. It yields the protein CASSLASSTGSGETQYF.

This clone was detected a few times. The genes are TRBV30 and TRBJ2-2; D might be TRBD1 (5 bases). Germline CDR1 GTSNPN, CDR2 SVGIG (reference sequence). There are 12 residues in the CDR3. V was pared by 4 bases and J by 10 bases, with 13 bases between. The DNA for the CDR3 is TGTGCCTGGAAAGAAGGGGCTGCGGAGCTGTTTTTT. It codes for CAWKEGAAELFF.

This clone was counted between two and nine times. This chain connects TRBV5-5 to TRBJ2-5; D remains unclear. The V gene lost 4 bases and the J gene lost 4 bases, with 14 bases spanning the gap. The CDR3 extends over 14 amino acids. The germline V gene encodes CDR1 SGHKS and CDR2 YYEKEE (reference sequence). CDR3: CASSQDGIRETQYF. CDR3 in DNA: TGTGCCAGCAGCCAAGATGGCATCCGAGAGACCCAGTACTTC.

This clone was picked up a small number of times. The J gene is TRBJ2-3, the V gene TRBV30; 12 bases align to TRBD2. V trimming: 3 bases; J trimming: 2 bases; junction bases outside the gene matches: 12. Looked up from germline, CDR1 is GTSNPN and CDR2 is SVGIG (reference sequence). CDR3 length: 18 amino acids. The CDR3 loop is CAWSALGLAGLNTDTQYF. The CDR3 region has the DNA TGTGCCTGGAGCGCCCTGGGACTAGCGGGCCTCAACACAGATACGCAGTATTTT.

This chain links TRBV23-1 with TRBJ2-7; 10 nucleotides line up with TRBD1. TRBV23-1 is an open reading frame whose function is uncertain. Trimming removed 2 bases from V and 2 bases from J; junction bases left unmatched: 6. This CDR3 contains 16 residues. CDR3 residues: CASSQGTGALTYEQYF. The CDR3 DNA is TGCGCCAGCAGTCAAGGGACAGGGGCCCTTACCTACGAGCAGTACTTC.

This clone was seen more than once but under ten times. CDR3: CASGVYNEQFF. CDR3 bases: TGTGCCAGCGGAGTCTACAATGAGCAGTTCTTC. The chain employs TRBV2 and TRBJ2-1; D is uncertain. The V end lost 8 bases, the J end lost 3 bases, and 5 bases lay between the germline ends. This CDR3 has 11 residues. CDR1 and CDR2 from the germline V gene are SNHLY and FYNNEI.

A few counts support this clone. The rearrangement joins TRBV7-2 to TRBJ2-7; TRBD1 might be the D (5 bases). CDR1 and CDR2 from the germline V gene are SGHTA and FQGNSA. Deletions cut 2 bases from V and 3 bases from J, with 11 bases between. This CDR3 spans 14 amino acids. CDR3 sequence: CASSLRTKLYEQYF. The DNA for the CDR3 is TGTGCCAGCAGCTTAAGGACAAAGCTCTACGAGCAGTACTTC.

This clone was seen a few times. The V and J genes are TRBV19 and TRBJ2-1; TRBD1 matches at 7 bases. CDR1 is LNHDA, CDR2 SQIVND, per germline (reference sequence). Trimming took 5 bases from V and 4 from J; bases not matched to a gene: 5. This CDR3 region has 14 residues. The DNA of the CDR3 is TGTGCCAGTAGTCTGCGACAGGGATACAATGAGCAGTTCTTC. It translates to CASSLRQGYNEQFF.